These T cell receptor beta chains were read from a single sample in a study of identical twins. From the 5' RACE reads, TCRdb called clonotypes with MiXCR, one entry per CDR3 protein. The repertoire has 690,000 or so distinct CDR3 sequences, 5.5% to 6.5% of them found once; the top ten carry about 2%. The specimen sequenced was naive T cells sorted from blood. The origin of the receptors is a young man in good health. Each CDR3 is given with its conserved first and last residue. Each record gives: D gene, clone size, J gene, V gene, CDR3 protein, CDR3 DNA. D genes are given only for firm matches. The listing skips clone size in some rows; elsewhere it reads once, few, many or a size class.

D gene: TRBD1; clone size: -; J gene: TRBJ1-5; V gene: TRBV6-1; CDR3 protein: CASGPGGGQPQHF; CDR3 DNA: TGTGCCAGCGGGCCAGGGGGGGGTCAGCCCCAGCATTTT
D gene: -; clone size: many; J gene: TRBJ1-5; V gene: TRBV10-2; CDR3 protein: CASRSTGNQPQHF; CDR3 DNA: TGCGCCAGCAGATCTACAGGGAATCAGCCCCAGCATTTT
D gene: -; clone size: -; J gene: TRBJ2-1; V gene: TRBV19; CDR3 protein: CASSIGSAAYNEQFF; CDR3 DNA: TGTGCCAGTAGTATAGGGTCGGCCGCCTACAATGAGCAGTTCTTC
D gene: -; clone size: many; J gene: TRBJ2-7; V gene: TRBV29-1; CDR3 protein: CSVEGSSYEQYF; CDR3 DNA: TGCAGCGTTGAAGGCAGCTCCTACGAGCAGTACTTC
D gene: -; clone size: many; J gene: TRBJ1-2; V gene: TRBV9; CDR3 protein: CASSPHPRGYTF; CDR3 DNA: TGTGCCAGCAGCCCCCACCCTCGCGGCTACACCTTC
D gene: -; clone size: many; J gene: TRBJ2-2; V gene: TRBV12-3/TRBV12-4; CDR3 protein: CASSFPGKGTGELFF; CDR3 DNA: TGTGCCAGCAGTTTCCCAGGGAAGGGCACCGGGGAGCTGTTTTTT
D gene: -; clone size: few; J gene: TRBJ1-2; V gene: TRBV7-9; CDR3 protein: CASSQPGTEFNYGYTF; CDR3 DNA: TGTGCCAGCAGCCAACCCGGGACCGAATTTAACTATGGCTACACCTTC
D gene: -; clone size: -; J gene: TRBJ1-3; V gene: TRBV3-1; CDR3 protein: CASSALANLFGNTIYF; CDR3 DNA: TGTGCCAGCAGTGCCCTGGCCAACCTCTTTGGAAACACCATATATTTT
D gene: TRBD2; clone size: few; J gene: TRBJ2-5; V gene: TRBV29-1; CDR3 protein: CSVQRGSQETQYF; CDR3 DNA: TGCAGCGTTCAGCGCGGGAGCCAAGAGACCCAGTACTTC
D gene: -; clone size: many; J gene: TRBJ1-5; V gene: TRBV5-1; CDR3 protein: CASSLDGVNQPQHF; CDR3 DNA: TGCGCCAGCAGCTTGGATGGGGTTAATCAGCCCCAGCATTTT
D gene: -; clone size: few; J gene: TRBJ2-7; V gene: TRBV11-2; CDR3 protein: CASSHIGQSYEQYF; CDR3 DNA: TGTGCCAGCAGCCACATTGGACAGTCCTACGAGCAGTACTTC
D gene: TRBD1; clone size: -; J gene: TRBJ1-1; V gene: TRBV7-9; CDR3 protein: CASRAGTDSPEAFF; CDR3 DNA: TGTGCCAGCAGAGCGGGGACAGATTCACCTGAAGCTTTCTTT
D gene: -; clone size: many; J gene: TRBJ2-7; V gene: TRBV27; CDR3 protein: CASSFLGVPYEQYF; CDR3 DNA: TGTGCCAGCAGTTTTCTGGGGGTGCCCTACGAGCAGTACTTC
D gene: TRBD2; clone size: few; J gene: TRBJ2-5; V gene: TRBV12-3/TRBV12-4; CDR3 protein: CASSLFQAGSKDTQYF; CDR3 DNA: TGTGCCAGCAGTTTATTCCAAGCGGGGAGTAAGGATACCCAGTACTTC
D gene: -; clone size: many; J gene: TRBJ1-2; V gene: TRBV5-6; CDR3 protein: CASSSQAHYGYTF; CDR3 DNA: TGTGCCAGCAGCTCCCAGGCTCACTATGGCTACACCTTC
D gene: -; clone size: few; J gene: TRBJ1-1; V gene: TRBV12-3/TRBV12-4; CDR3 protein: CASSAGLAGVFF; CDR3 DNA: TGTGCCAGCAGTGCCGGACTGGCAGGGGTATTCTTT
D gene: TRBD2; clone size: few; J gene: TRBJ2-5; V gene: TRBV12-3/TRBV12-4; CDR3 protein: CASSGDREAQETQYF; CDR3 DNA: TGTGCCAGCAGTGGCGATCGGGAGGCCCAAGAGACCCAGTACTTC
D gene: -; clone size: many; J gene: TRBJ1-1; V gene: TRBV12-3/TRBV12-4; CDR3 protein: CASRRGENTEAFF; CDR3 DNA: TGTGCCAGCAGGAGGGGAGAGAACACTGAAGCTTTCTTT
D gene: -; clone size: few; J gene: TRBJ2-1; V gene: TRBV5-1; CDR3 protein: CASSLGRADPYNEQFF; CDR3 DNA: TGCGCCAGCAGCTTGGGCCGGGCCGACCCCTACAATGAGCAGTTCTTC
D gene: -; clone size: -; J gene: TRBJ2-1; V gene: TRBV6-5; CDR3 protein: CASSYGALGYEQFF; CDR3 DNA: TGTGCCAGCAGTTACGGGGCCCTAGGGTATGAGCAGTTCTTC
D gene: TRBD1; clone size: -; J gene: TRBJ2-2; V gene: TRBV30; CDR3 protein: CAWQTGGNTGELFF; CDR3 DNA: TGTGCCTGGCAGACAGGGGGCAACACCGGGGAGCTGTTTTTT
D gene: TRBD2; clone size: few; J gene: TRBJ2-3; V gene: TRBV14; CDR3 protein: CASSQELTSGTDTQYF; CDR3 DNA: TGTGCCAGCAGCCAAGAGCTGACTAGCGGCACAGATACGCAGTATTTT
D gene: TRBD1; clone size: -; J gene: TRBJ2-7; V gene: TRBV27; CDR3 protein: CASSFSVGQGSEQYF; CDR3 DNA: TGTGCCAGCAGTTTTAGTGTCGGACAGGGGAGCGAGCAGTACTTC
D gene: -; clone size: -; J gene: TRBJ2-1; V gene: TRBV15; CDR3 protein: CATSRDTGEWGNEQFF; CDR3 DNA: TGTGCCACCAGCAGAGATACGGGGGAGTGGGGCAATGAGCAGTTCTTC
D gene: -; clone size: -; J gene: TRBJ2-7; V gene: TRBV7-9; CDR3 protein: CASSSGVWRPGHEQYF; CDR3 DNA: TGTGCCAGCAGCTCCGGGGTCTGGAGGCCAGGCCACGAGCAGTACTTC
D gene: -; clone size: many; J gene: TRBJ2-5; V gene: TRBV20-1; CDR3 protein: CSARPVRETQYF; CDR3 DNA: TGCAGTGCCAGGCCAGTTCGAGAGACCCAGTACTTC
D gene: TRBD2; clone size: few; J gene: TRBJ2-4; V gene: TRBV6-1; CDR3 protein: CASRGQDKREGRNIQYF; CDR3 DNA: TGTGCCAGCAGGGGCCAAGATAAGCGGGAGGGCCGGAACATTCAGTACTTC
D gene: -; clone size: few; J gene: TRBJ1-4; V gene: TRBV3-1; CDR3 protein: CASSQEQVRGKLFF; CDR3 DNA: TGTGCCAGCAGCCAAGAGCAAGTGAGGGGAAAACTGTTTTTT
D gene: -; clone size: many; J gene: TRBJ2-3; V gene: TRBV4-3; CDR3 protein: CASSQDPSSETQYF; CDR3 DNA: TGCGCCAGCAGCCAAGATCCCTCGAGCGAAACGCAGTATTTT
D gene: -; clone size: few; J gene: TRBJ2-1; V gene: TRBV6-1; CDR3 protein: CASSRDTFYNEQFF; CDR3 DNA: TGTGCCAGCAGCCGGGACACTTTCTACAATGAGCAGTTCTTC
D gene: TRBD1; clone size: many; J gene: TRBJ2-5; V gene: TRBV12-3/TRBV12-4; CDR3 protein: CASRRDRGETQYF; CDR3 DNA: TGTGCCAGCAGGCGAGACAGGGGTGAGACCCAGTACTTC
D gene: -; clone size: -; J gene: TRBJ1-5; V gene: TRBV27; CDR3 protein: CASSLSRTGGQPQHF; CDR3 DNA: TGTGCCAGCAGTTTATCGAGGACCGGGGGTCAGCCCCAGCATTTT
D gene: -; clone size: few; J gene: TRBJ2-3; V gene: TRBV2; CDR3 protein: CASKSQSTDTQYF; CDR3 DNA: TGTGCCAGCAAGTCTCAGAGCACAGATACGCAGTATTTT